In this sample, the clone carrying this T cell receptor beta chain turned up many times. Its specificity is not known. This entry belongs to a study of human T cells and chemical hapten exposure. Study-wide background: Small pooled library volume differences mainly caused per-sample TCR yield variation.

Authors' processing steps: TCR counts had a median of approximately 87,000 per sample and spanned about 20,000 to 750,000. Via MiXCR, TCRdb re-called the RACE reads, giving one row per CDR3 protein. The V and J calls were not made by the authors but by TCRdb's processing. The data contain 35,000 to 45,000 distinct CDR3 sequences, roughly an eighth of them seen just once; the ten biggest clones take up around 1.9%. Sample time point: pre-sensitization, week 0. Described treatment: therapeutic diphenylcyclopropenone sensitization with weekly scalp DPC. Unfractionated whole blood yielded the extracted total RNA. The CDR3 has 15 amino acids. The V gene lost 6 bases and the J gene lost 0 bases, with 13 bases spanning the gap. Findings of the study overall: Clustering by CDR3 similarity yielded significantly more large clusters from expanded TCRs than controls.

The sequencing used whole blood, collected in connection with sensitization to the hapten diphenylcyclopropenone (DPC). V is TRBV12-3 or TRBV12-4 and J is TRBJ2-3; no clear D. The sequence was collected from a woman in her 40s with alopecia areata. Some clones in this sample may be carry-over from other donors' samples. The CDR3: CASSGTAPSTDTQYF. The CDR3 DNA follows: TGTGCCAGCAGCGGAACGGCTCCTAGCACAGATACGCAGTATTTT.